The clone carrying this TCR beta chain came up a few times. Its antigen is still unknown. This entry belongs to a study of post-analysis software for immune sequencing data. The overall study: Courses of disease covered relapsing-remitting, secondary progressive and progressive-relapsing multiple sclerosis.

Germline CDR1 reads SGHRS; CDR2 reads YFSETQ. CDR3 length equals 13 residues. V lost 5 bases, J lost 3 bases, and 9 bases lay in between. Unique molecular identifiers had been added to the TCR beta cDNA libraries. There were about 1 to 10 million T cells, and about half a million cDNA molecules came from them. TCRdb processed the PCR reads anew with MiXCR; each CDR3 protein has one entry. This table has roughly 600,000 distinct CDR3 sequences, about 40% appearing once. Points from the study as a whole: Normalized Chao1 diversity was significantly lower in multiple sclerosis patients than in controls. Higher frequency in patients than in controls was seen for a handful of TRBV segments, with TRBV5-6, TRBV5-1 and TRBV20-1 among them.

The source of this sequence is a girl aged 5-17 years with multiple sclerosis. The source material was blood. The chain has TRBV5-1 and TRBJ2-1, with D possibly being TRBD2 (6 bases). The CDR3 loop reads CASSQGGYNEQFF. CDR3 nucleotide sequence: TGCGCCAGCAGTCAGGGAGGCTACAATGAGCAGTTCTTC.